This T cell receptor beta chain is drawn from a study of blood T cell repertoires in COVID-19. In the source study's methods: It was from reference gene primer amplification that nucleated cell counts were estimated. TCRdb's table, derived via immunoSEQ multiplex PCR, lists solely in-frame clones and lacks some. V and J calls and clone size are given by that table; D and trimming were obtained from the DNA. The repertoire holds 60,000 or so clones, 82% seen once, with 3.5% in the top ten. Germline V gene lookup returns CDR1 PRHDT and CDR2 FYEKMQ (reference sequence). The length of the CDR3 is 14 residues. With 5 bases removed from V and 3 bases from J, the gap between germline ends came to 11 bases.

The chain couples TRBV13 to TRBJ1-5; a weak D match, TRBD1 (6 bases). The sample comprised peripheral blood. This receptor was identified in a man between 60 and 70 years old with acute or convalescent COVID-19. DNA for the CDR3: TGTGCCAGCAGCGTCCGGGACACCAATCAGCCCCAGCATTTT. Translating it yields CASSVRDTNQPQHF.